Below are 10 T cell receptor beta chains sequenced from a single sample in a study of read filtering for tumor transcriptome and immune sequencing. This library used roughly 400 ng RNA and molecular barcoded adaptors spanning alpha/delta and beta/gamma chains. Each CDR3 protein gets one entry after TCRdb re-called the reads with MiXCR. The sample comprises 20,000 or so distinct CDR3 sequences, about 20% of which are singletons, and less than 25% rests with the top ten. Sequencing was done on a sample of a population of CD138-negative cells sorted from bone marrow. Receptors originate from a donor at least 40 years old with multiple myeloma.

This clonotype has just a few counts. CDR3 bases: TGCAGCGTCACTAGCGGGAGTCGGTCCTACGAGCAGTACTTC. It codes for CSVTSGSRSYEQYF. The V call is TRBV29-1, the J call TRBJ2-7; TRBD2 aligns across 11 bases. V trimming: 6 bases; J trimming: 1 base; junction bases outside the gene matches: 5. The CDR3 runs 14 residues. Germline V gene lookup returns CDR1 SQVTM and CDR2 ANQGSEA.

Many counts were recorded for this clonotype. The J gene is TRBJ2-1, the V gene TRBV6-2 or TRBV6-3, with TRBD2 matching over 15 bases. The germline V gene encodes CDR1 MNHEY and CDR2 SVGEGT. V was clipped by 6 bases and J by 7 bases; unmatched bases: 13. The CDR3 is 18 amino acids. This CDR3 is CASSPLFGLAGGHNEQFF. The CDR3, as DNA: TGTGCCAGCAGCCCTCTTTTCGGACTAGCGGGAGGGCATAATGAGCAGTTCTTC.

Many counts were recorded for this clonotype. The V gene is TRBV28, the J gene TRBJ1-6, with D uncertain. Germline CDR1 and CDR2: MDHEN and SYDVKM. The CDR3 contains 12 residues. V lost 5 bases and J lost 5, with 4 bases in between. The CDR3 bases are TGTGCCAGCAGTACAAATAATTCACCCCTCCACTTT. This translates into CASSTNNSPLHF.

Many counts were recorded for this clonotype. The CDR3 is CASSLEAGRNTEAFF. DNA for the CDR3: TGTGCCAGCAGCTTGGAAGCGGGGCGGAACACTGAAGCTTTCTTT. The V call is TRBV5-6, the J call TRBJ1-1; D might be TRBD1 (5 bases). This CDR3 comprises 15 residues. CDR1 is SGHDT, CDR2 YYEEEE, per germline. Deletions cut 0 bases from V and 1 base from J, with 10 bases between.

This clonotype was detected only a few times. The V call is TRBV12-3 or TRBV12-4, the J call TRBJ1-5; D might be TRBD1 (6 bases). The length of the CDR3 is 12 residues. Trimming removed 6 bases from V and 9 bases from J, with 12 bases in between. The CDR3 DNA sequence: TGTGCCAGCAGACAGGGCTGGTGGCCCCAGCATTTT. This gives the protein CASRQGWWPQHF.

In this sample, this clonotype is medium-sized (0.01 to 0.1%). This chain links TRBV29-1 with TRBJ2-7, with 11 bases aligning to TRBD2. CDR3 size: 13 residues. CDR1 and CDR2 (germline): SQVTM, ANQGSEA. V dropped 2 bases and J dropped 4; count of bases not matched to a gene: 1. CDR3 sequence (DNA): TGCAGCGTTGAAATAGCGGGAGGGTACGAGCAGTACTTC. It specifies CSVEIAGGYEQYF.

Judged by abundance, this clonotype is medium-sized. The chain combines TRBV29-1 with TRBJ2-7, with 9 bases fitting TRBD1. This CDR3 spans 14 amino acids. Trimming removed 1 base from V and 5 bases from J; junction bases left unmatched: 6. Germline values: CDR1 SQVTM, CDR2 ANQGSEA. CDR3 residues: CSVEGPGQGNEQYF. CDR3 in DNA: TGCAGCGTTGAAGGGCCGGGACAGGGAAACGAGCAGTACTTC.

This clonotype was counted ten times or more. V usage is TRBV7-3 and J usage is TRBJ1-2; D remains unclear. This CDR3 is built from 13 residues. Trimming pared 5 bases from V and 6 bases from J, leaving 13 bases between. Germline CDR1 is SGHTA and CDR2 is FQGTGA. CDR3 sequence: CASSPDPGHGYTF. The CDR3, as DNA: TGTGCCAGCAGCCCGGATCCGGGCCATGGCTACACCTTC.

This sequence joins TRBV7-9 and TRBJ2-7; D remains unclear. CDR1 is SEHNR and CDR2 is FQNEAQ in the germline V gene (reference sequence). The V end was cut by 2 bases, the J end by 5 bases, with 25 bases between. The CDR3 spans 18 residues. The CDR3 protein is CASSLWPARRIEDNEQYF. The CDR3 DNA reads TGTGCCAGCAGCTTATGGCCAGCTAGGCGGATCGAAGACAACGAGCAGTACTTC.

Worth noting for this clonotype: A much larger clonotype is one base distant, so this may be a read error. The chain is built from TRBV29-1 and TRBJ2-3, with 10 bases fitting TRBD1. V dropped 7 bases and J dropped 2; count of bases not matched to a gene: 6. The CDR3 is made up of 14 amino acids. CDR1 SQVTM and CDR2 ANQGSEA come from the germline V gene. CDR3 bases: TGCAGCGGTATGGGACAGGGGAACACAGATACGCAGTATTTT. This gives the protein CSGMGQGNTDTQYF.